The present entry profiles one T cell receptor beta chain with its context. Using immunoSEQ multiplex PCR, the repertoire was profiled, and TCRdb retains in-frame clones only, with some absent. Of 95,000 to 120,000 clones listed, 75% to 90% are singletons. The sample originates from a study of blood T cell repertoires in COVID-19. Study-wide context: Acute-phase and convalescent COVID-19 samples originated in the United States, Italy and Spain.

The sample taken for sequencing was peripheral blood. This receptor was taken from a woman aged 55-70 years with COVID-19, enrolled during active disease.

CDR3 coding DNA: TGCGCCAGCAGCCGGGAACAGGGCCGTCTTAACTATGGCTACACCTTC. Residues: CASSREQGRLNYGYTF. The chain is built from TRBV4-1 and TRBJ1-2; D is perhaps TRBD1 (6 bases). The CDR3 has 16 residues. Germline V gives CDR1 MGHRA, CDR2 YSYEKL. The V end lost 4 bases, the J end lost 1 base, and 16 bases lay between the germline ends.